Listed here are 32 T cell receptor beta chains from one sample, sequenced in a study of breast tumors, draining lymph nodes, adjacent tissues. Using its own MiXCR run on the multiplex PCR reads, TCRdb lists one record per CDR3 protein. Among some 140,000 distinct CDR3 sequences listed, 20% to 25% were seen once. Breast cancer patients provided tissue from their axillary draining lymph nodes. Sequenced material: axillary lymph node tissue. The receptors were sampled from a female donor with breast cancer. Some clones in this sample may be carry-over from other donors' samples.

In this sample, this clonotype turned up many times. V gene TRBV28 combines with J gene TRBJ2-7; 7 positions match TRBD1. The CDR3 extends over 14 amino acids. The germline V gene encodes CDR1 MDHEN and CDR2 SYDVKM. V shed 4 bases and J 5 bases; nucleotides not matched to a gene: 8. CDR3 sequence (DNA): TGTGCCAGCAGTTCGACAGGGAAATTTAACGAGCAGTACTTC. Translating gives CASSSTGKFNEQYF.

This clonotype appeared many times. The rearrangement joins TRBV2 to TRBJ2-7; D remains unclear. The CDR3 consists of 14 residues. The germline V and J ends were trimmed by 3 bases and 0 bases, with 9 bases remaining between them. CDR1 SNHLY and CDR2 FYNNEI come from the germline V gene. Here the CDR3 DNA reads TGTGCCAGCAGTGATGTGGACGGCTCCTACGAGCAGTACTTC. This sequence encodes CASSDVDGSYEQYF.

This clonotype has ten or more counts. The chain uses TRBV7-2 and TRBJ2-7; 12 bases agree with TRBD2. This CDR3 spans 14 amino acids. Per germline, CDR1 SGHTA and CDR2 FQGNSA. Germline trimming cut 5 bases from V and 6 bases from J; bases unmatched to any gene: 5. CDR3 nucleotides: TGTGCCAGCAGCACCGGACTAGCGGGAACCGAGCAGTACTTC. Its translation is CASSTGLAGTEQYF.

This clonotype was seen ten or more times. The rearrangement uses TRBV9 and TRBJ2-7; 9 bases fit TRBD2. V lost 4 bases and J lost 9; bases outside the gene matches: 8. The CDR3 runs to 13 residues. Germline assignment: CDR1 SGDLS and CDR2 YYNGEE. The CDR3 DNA sequence: TGTGCCAGCAGCCCGGGACTAGCTTCTGCGCAGTACTTC. Protein product: CASSPGLASAQYF.

This clonotype was found many times. The CDR3 spells CSAARTGLRGYEKLFF. DNA for the CDR3: TGCAGTGCGGCCCGGACAGGTCTCAGAGGCTATGAAAAACTGTTTTTT. The chain carries TRBV20-1 and TRBJ1-4, with 7 nucleotides matching TRBD1. Losses at the gene ends were 6 bases for V and 6 bases for J; bases not matched to a gene: 16. Per germline, CDR1 DFQATT and CDR2 SNEGSKA (reference sequence). The CDR3 has 16 amino acids.

This clonotype was seen ten or more times. V is TRBV5-1 and J is TRBJ1-2; tentatively, D is TRBD1 (5 bases). The CDR3 spans 13 residues. Trimming stripped 1 base from V and 6 bases from J, with 10 bases between. Germline CDR1 reads SGHRS; CDR2 reads YFSETQ. The CDR3 coding sequence is TGCGCCAGCAGCTTGTCAGGGCTGGATGGCTACACCTTC. As protein: CASSLSGLDGYTF.

This clonotype was seen repeatedly, ten times or more. An end of the junction does not agree with germline; a read error may underlie this. This sequence joins TRBV2 and TRBJ2-5; D is ambiguous. This CDR3 is built from 11 residues. Germline assignment: CDR1 SNHLY and CDR2 FYNNEI. The CDR3 DNA reads as TGTGCCAGCACTGAACAAGAGACCCAGTACTTC. Protein: CASTEQETQYF. Full variable domain (remainder filled in from reference TRBV2 and TRBJ2-5): EPEVTQTPSHQVTQMGQEVILRCVPISNHLYFYWYRQILGQKVEFLVSFYNNEISEKSEIFDDQFSVERPDGSNFTLKIRSTKLEDSAMYFCASTEQETQYFGPGTRLLVL.

This clonotype was counted many times. The chain is built from TRBV29-1 and TRBJ2-3; the match to TRBD2 covers 10 bases. Unmatched junction bases numbered 1, after V lost 6 bases and J lost 4 bases. Germline loops: CDR1 SQVTM, CDR2 ANQGSEA. This CDR3 has 12 residues. The CDR3 loop reads CSVGLAADTQYF. The CDR3 DNA reads as TGCAGCGTCGGACTAGCGGCAGATACGCAGTATTTT.

About this clonotype: A much bigger clone sits one base away, suggesting this may be a read error. The chain couples TRBV4-1 to TRBJ1-6; possible D gene TRBD1, 6 bases. The CDR3 runs 14 residues. Germline CDR1 MGHRA, CDR2 YSYEKL. Trimming removed 8 bases from V and 7 bases from J, with 15 bases in between. The CDR3 region is CASHGGAENSPLHF. For the CDR3, the DNA is TGCGCCAGCCACGGGGGGGCGGAGAATTCACCCCTCCACTTT.

For this clonotype: Being one base from a much bigger clone, this may be a read error. The chain uses TRBV27 and TRBJ2-5; TRBD2 matches at 7 bases. Germline V CDR1 and CDR2: MNHEY, SMNVEV (reference sequence). Germline trimming cut 2 bases from V and 6 bases from J; bases unmatched to any gene: 6. CDR3 length: 14 amino acids. The CDR3 coding sequence is TGTGCCAGCAGTTTAGGGGGGGGTACTAAGACCCAGTACTTC. Its translation: CASSLGGGTKTQYF.

This clonotype was picked up many times. J is TRBJ2-1 and V is TRBV27; perhaps TRBD1 as D (6 bases). The CDR3 loop spans 13 amino acids. Germline V CDR1 and CDR2: MNHEY, SMNVEV (reference sequence). Trimming shortened V by 2 bases and J by 9 bases, and 11 bases separated the two germline ends. CDR3 nucleotides: TGTGCCAGCAGTTTAAGGGGGTGGGGTGAGCAGTTCTTC. Residues: CASSLRGWGEQFF.

The table lists this clonotype with many counts. V and J are TRBV12-3 or TRBV12-4 and TRBJ2-7; TRBD1 matches at 8 bases. V lost 2 bases, J lost 4 bases, and 4 bases stayed unmatched. The CDR3 totals 14 residues. This CDR3 reads CASSLNRGKYEQYF. Here the CDR3 DNA reads TGTGCCAGCAGTTTAAACAGGGGGAAATACGAGCAGTACTTC.

This clonotype was recorded a few times. This chain connects TRBV6-5 to TRBJ1-6; D might be TRBD1 (5 bases). This CDR3 contains 14 residues. The ends were cut back, 10 bases at V and 6 bases at J, with 16 bases in the middle. CDR1 MNHEY and CDR2 SVGAGI come from the germline V gene. CDR3 loop: CATGPGLTNSPLHF. In nucleotides, the CDR3 is TGTGCCACGGGACCGGGACTGACTAATTCACCCCTCCACTTT.

This clonotype occurred many times. The chain recombines TRBV7-9 with TRBJ2-3, with 13 positions matching TRBD2. From germline, CDR1 is SEHNR and CDR2 FQNEAQ (reference sequence). The CDR3 length is 18 residues. The V and J ends lost 5 bases and 6 bases, in that order; junction bases with no gene match: 14. CDR3 in DNA: TGTGCCAGCAGCAGAACTAGCGGGAGGGTATCAGGGTTTGATACGCAGTATTTT. Protein product: CASSRTSGRVSGFDTQYF.

This clonotype was detected many times. CDR3 sequence (DNA): TGTGCCAGCAGTTTAGATTCACCGCTCTATGGCTACACCTTC. It codes for CASSLDSPLYGYTF. This chain links TRBV6-1 with TRBJ1-2; D remains ambiguous. Germline CDR1 MNHNS, CDR2 SASEGT. V was trimmed by 5 bases and J by 4 bases, leaving 14 bases between them. The CDR3 extends over 14 amino acids.

The gene calls are TRBV20-1 and TRBJ2-3; TRBD2 aligns across 11 bases. CDR3 length: 15 residues. Germline loops: CDR1 DFQATT, CDR2 SNEGSKA (reference sequence). V gave up 2 bases and J gave up 4 bases; unmatched junction bases: 5. The CDR3 bases are TGCAGTGCTAGACCCTTAGCGGGAGGGGCAGATACGCAGTATTTT. This translates into CSARPLAGGADTQYF.

This clonotype was picked up a small number of times. The chain links TRBV28 to TRBJ1-3; maybe TRBD1 (6 bases). The CDR3 runs to 16 residues. The germline gives CDR1 MDHEN, CDR2 SYDVKM. V was pared by 2 bases and J by 0 bases, with 11 bases between. CDR3 nucleotide sequence: TGTGCCAGCAGTTTAGCAGGGGTCGCCTCTGGAAACACCATATATTTT. Translating it yields CASSLAGVASGNTIYF. The variable domain in full, completed from reference TRBV28 and TRBJ1-3, reads DVKVTQSSRYLVKRTGEKVFLECVQDMDHENMFWYRQDPGLGLRLIYFSYDVKMKEKGDIPEGYSVSREKKERFSLILESASTNQTSMYLCASSLAGVASGNTIYFGEGSWLTVV.

Remarks on this clonotype: Since a much larger clone is just one base distant, this may be a read error. The V call is TRBV12-3 or TRBV12-4, the J call TRBJ2-1; D is uncertain. This CDR3 is 13 amino acids long. The CDR3 region is CASRLTLYNEQSF. The CDR3 DNA is TGTGCCAGCAGATTGACACTCTACAATGAGCAGTCCTTC.

This clonotype was recorded at least ten times. The rearrangement links TRBV9 to TRBJ2-3; 9 nucleotides match TRBD2. The CDR3 covers 17 residues. J lost 4 bases, V lost 4 bases, and 13 bases had no gene match. Per germline, CDR1 SGDLS and CDR2 YYNGEE. CDR3 coding DNA: TGTGCCAGCAGCTCCCGTAGGGCGGGAGGGCCGGCAGATACGCAGTATTTT. This codes for CASSSRRAGGPADTQYF.

This clonotype was seen ten or more times. The chain combines TRBV19 with TRBJ2-1, with TRBD2 matching 11 bases. With V trimmed by 1 base and J by 6 bases, 5 bases remained unmatched. The CDR3 covers 16 residues. The germline V gene has CDR1 LNHDA and CDR2 SQIVND (reference sequence). CDR3 sequence (DNA): TGTGCCAGTAGTATAGCCGGGACTAGCGGAAGCAATGAGCAGTTCTTC. It translates to CASSIAGTSGSNEQFF.

This clonotype was picked up many times. The chain uses TRBV7-8 and TRBJ1-2; D is uncertain. V was trimmed by 1 base and J by 4 bases, leaving 4 bases between them. Germline CDR1 SGHVS, CDR2 FQNEAQ. This CDR3 has 12 amino acids. The CDR3 loop reads CASSLVGYGYTF. As DNA, the CDR3 is TGTGCCAGCAGCTTAGTAGGCTATGGCTACACCTTC.

This clonotype has at least ten counts. The genes are TRBV7-8 and TRBJ2-2; 11 bases agree with TRBD2. The CDR3 loop spans 19 amino acids. Germline V gene data show CDR1 as SGHVS and CDR2 as FQNEAQ. Trimming cost V 4 bases and J 5 bases; bases outside gene matches: 15. The CDR3 reads CASSSHRLLAGAGTGELFF. CDR3 sequence (DNA): TGTGCCAGCAGCTCACACCGGTTACTAGCGGGAGCGGGGACCGGGGAGCTGTTTTTT.

Details on this clonotype: A much larger clone sits a single nucleotide away, making a read error possible. The rearrangement links TRBV9 to TRBJ1-2; 8 positions match TRBD1. Germline CDR1 SGDLS, CDR2 YYNGEE. This CDR3 spans 16 amino acids. In DNA, the CDR3 is TGTGCCAGCAACGTAGCTCTGGACAGGGCCCTCGATGGCTACACCTTC. This encodes CASNVALDRALDGYTF. Variable domain in full (rest from reference TRBV9 and TRBJ1-2): DSGVTQTPKHLITATGQRVTLRCSPRSGDLSVYWYQQSLDQGLQFLIQYYNGEERAKGNILERFSAQQFPDLHSELNLSSLELGDSALYFCASNVALDRALDGYTFGSGTRLTVV.

J is TRBJ2-1 and V is TRBV6-6, with 7 bases matching TRBD2. The V gene's germline CDR1 is MNHNY and CDR2 SVGAGI (reference sequence). The CDR3 sequence is 15 residues long. V was clipped by 5 bases and J by 2 bases; unmatched bases: 6. CDR3 residues: CASSPSSGAYNEQFF. The DNA for the CDR3 is TGTGCCAGCAGTCCTTCTAGCGGAGCCTACAATGAGCAGTTCTTC.

Worth noting for this clonotype: A clone one base away is much larger, so this may be a read error. This sequence joins TRBV7-3 and TRBJ1-6; TRBD1 agrees at 7 bases. Germline loops: CDR1 SGHTA, CDR2 FQGTGA. The CDR3 spans 17 residues. The V and J ends lost 2 bases and 11 bases, in that order; junction bases with no gene match: 15. DNA of the CDR3: TGTGCCAGCAGCTTAGGTAGGGGGCCCTCAATTCGACCACCCCTCCACTTT. Protein sequence: CASSLGRGPSIRPPLHF.

The chain links TRBV19 to TRBJ2-4; D is unresolved. The CDR3 is made up of 14 amino acids. The ends were cut back, 3 bases at V and 0 bases at J, with 6 bases in the middle. Germline CDR1 LNHDA, CDR2 SQIVND (reference sequence). The CDR3 region has the DNA TGTGCCAGTAGTATCATGGGAGCCAAAAACATTCAGTACTTC. This codes for CASSIMGAKNIQYF.

Ten or more counts support this clonotype. The V and J genes are TRBV5-6 and TRBJ1-6; D is unclear. This CDR3 has 13 residues. The germline CDR1 and CDR2 sequences are SGHDT and YYEEEE. The germline V and J ends were trimmed by 4 bases and 6 bases, with 8 bases remaining between them. The DNA for the CDR3 is TGTGCCAGCAGCGACCCCGCTAATTCACCCCTCCACTTT. This codes for CASSDPANSPLHF.

On this clonotype itself: A much bigger clone sits one base away, suggesting this may be a read error. This rearrangement joins TRBV18 to TRBJ2-2; 7 bases match TRBD2. CDR1 is KGHSH and CDR2 is LQKENI in the germline V gene. V dropped 6 bases and J dropped 4; count of bases not matched to a gene: 14. This CDR3 spans 17 amino acids. CDR3 sequence (DNA): TGTGCCAGCTCCCCGTTGACGGGAGGCGCGAGCACCGGGGAGCTGTTTTTT. Translated, it gives CASSPLTGGASTGELFF.

V is TRBV10-1 and J is TRBJ2-3, with D maybe TRBD1 (6 bases). V was trimmed by 10 bases and J by 0 bases, leaving 14 bases between them. The germline V gene encodes CDR1 WNHNN and CDR2 SYGVQD (reference sequence). This CDR3 has 14 amino acids. In DNA form, the CDR3 reads TGCGCCAACAGCCTGACAGGAAGCACAGATACGCAGTATTTT. Translation: CANSLTGSTDTQYF.

This clonotype was counted ten times or more. The J gene is TRBJ1-5, the V gene TRBV20-1; no clear D. This CDR3 has 13 residues. The ends were cut back, 2 bases at V and 7 bases at J, with 12 bases in the middle. Germline loops: CDR1 DFQATT, CDR2 SNEGSKA (reference sequence). This CDR3 is CSARKPGEQPQHF. As DNA, the CDR3 is TGCAGTGCTAGAAAGCCGGGAGAGCAGCCCCAGCATTTT.

To note about this clonotype: This may be a read error, as it is one base from a much larger clone. The conserved phenylalanine or tryptophan normally closing the CDR3 is absent here, so this likely arose from a read error. The genes are TRBV30 and TRBJ2-5; tentative D call: TRBD2 (7 bases). From germline, CDR1 is GTSNPN and CDR2 SVGIG (reference sequence). This CDR3 has 16 amino acids. V lost 0 bases, J lost 4 bases, and 18 bases lay in between. CDR3 bases: TGTGCCTGGAGTGTACGAACACAGGGAGGGGGAGAGACCCAGTACCTC. It encodes CAWSVRTQGGGETQYL.

This clonotype appeared many times. This chain links TRBV12-3 or TRBV12-4 with TRBJ1-3, with D uncertain. Trimming shortened V by 0 bases and J by 0 bases, and 9 bases separated the two germline ends. The CDR3 contains 16 residues. CDR3 loop: CASSLALISSGNTIYF. The CDR3 coding sequence is TGTGCCAGCAGTTTAGCGTTAATAAGCTCTGGAAACACCATATATTTT.